Below are 15 T cell receptor beta chains sequenced from a single sample in a study of shared clonotypes between healthy human individuals. Sequenced by immunoSEQ multiplex PCR; TCRdb stores in-frame clones only, minus some. The table has roughly 2.1 million clones, about 92% seen once. Cells designated naive CD8 were CD45RO-negative and were positively selected for CCR7, with terminally differentiated effector memory CD45RA+ cells excluded. Sample: naive CD8+ T cells from PBMCs. These receptors were obtained from a man between 18 and 35 years old in good health. Some clones in this sample may be carry-over from other donors' samples.

The rearrangement joins TRBV4-2 to TRBJ2-3; the match to TRBD2 covers 12 bases. The CDR3 loop spans 17 amino acids. CDR1 and CDR2 from the germline V gene are LGHNA and YNFKEQ. J gave up 3 bases and V 4 bases, and 8 bases lay outside the gene matches. For the CDR3, the DNA is TGTGCCAGCAGCCGAGCTAGCGGGAGGGCCAGGACAGATACGCAGTATTTT. Translation: CASSRASGRARTDTQYF.

The genes are TRBV4-3 and TRBJ1-4, with a possible D match to TRBD1 (5 bases). V lost 5 bases and J lost 8, with 18 bases in between. CDR3 length equals 15 residues. Germline V gene data show CDR1 as LGHNA and CDR2 as YSLEER. CDR3 loop: CASSDGRVGGEKLFF. CDR3 nucleotide sequence: TGCGCCAGCAGCGACGGCAGGGTCGGTGGAGAAAAACTGTTTTTT.

The chain employs TRBV15 and TRBJ2-1; 7 bases line up with TRBD2. CDR3 size: 17 residues. Germline CDR1 reads LNHNV; CDR2 reads YYDKDF (reference sequence). V dropped 5 bases and J dropped 3; count of bases not matched to a gene: 13. CDR3 in amino acids: CATSQASVLADYNEQFF. CDR3 DNA: TGTGCCACCAGCCAAGCCTCTGTGCTAGCGGACTACAATGAGCAGTTCTTC.

This chain connects TRBV27 to TRBJ1-2; weak D call: TRBD1 (5 bases). Germline V gene data show CDR1 as MNHEY and CDR2 as SMNVEV (reference sequence). V lost 5 bases and J 4 bases, leaving 8 bases between the germline ends. This CDR3 contains 12 residues. CDR3 in DNA: TGTGCCAGCAGTGAAAGGGGCTATGGCTACACCTTC. Its protein product is CASSERGYGYTF.

The count of this clone is one. V and J are TRBV7-9 and TRBJ2-5, with TRBD1 matching over 9 bases. J lost 0 bases, V lost 4 bases, and 9 bases had no gene match. The CDR3 contains 17 residues. Germline V lookup: CDR1 SEHNR, CDR2 FQNEAQ (reference sequence). The CDR3 region is CASSWKPGDRDQETQYF. In DNA form, the CDR3 reads TGTGCCAGCAGCTGGAAGCCAGGGGACAGGGACCAAGAGACCCAGTACTTC.

The chain uses TRBV27 and TRBJ2-7, with D possibly TRBD1 on 6 matching bases. The CDR3 loop spans 15 amino acids. Trimming pared 2 bases from V and 3 bases from J, leaving 14 bases between. CDR1 and CDR2 from the germline V gene are MNHEY and SMNVEV (reference sequence). CDR3: CASSLRGTNYYEQYF. The CDR3, as DNA: TGTGCCAGCAGTTTACGTGGGACAAACTACTACGAGCAGTACTTC.

The chain couples TRBV27 to TRBJ2-7; D tentatively reads TRBD1 or TRBD2 (5 bases each). CDR1 and CDR2 (germline): MNHEY, SMNVEV (reference sequence). The CDR3 has 13 residues. V was clipped by 8 bases and J by 4 bases, with 15 bases between them. CDR3 region: CASSNSGPYEQYF. In DNA form, the CDR3 reads TGTGCCAGCTCCAATTCGGGGCCTTACGAGCAGTACTTC.

The rearrangement joins TRBV7-9 to TRBJ1-4; D not certain. The CDR3 loop spans 14 amino acids. V dropped 5 bases and J dropped 8 bases, with 15 bases sitting between them. From germline, CDR1 is SEHNR and CDR2 FQNEAQ (reference sequence). For the CDR3, the DNA is TGTGCCAGCAGCCACGGGTCCCCGCGGGAAAAACTGTTTTTT. It codes for CASSHGSPREKLFF.

The chain employs TRBV6-4 and TRBJ2-2, with D perhaps assigned TRBD1 or TRBD2 (5 bases each). V was shortened by 0 bases and J by 5 bases, with 16 bases between the two germline ends. CDR1 is MRHNA, CDR2 SNTAGT, per germline. The CDR3 loop spans 17 amino acids. The CDR3 region has the DNA TGTGCCAGCAGTGACTCCGGGACCAACCTCGTTACCGGGGAGCTGTTTTTT. Translation: CASSDSGTNLVTGELFF.

The chain uses TRBV7-9 and TRBJ1-1, with 7 bases lining up with TRBD1. The trim removed 2 bases at V and 5 bases at J, leaving 8 bases unmatched. This CDR3 is 15 amino acids long. Germline V gives CDR1 SEHNR, CDR2 FQNEAQ (reference sequence). The CDR3 spells CASSLSPGGGTEAFF. DNA of the CDR3: TGTGCCAGCAGCTTAAGTCCAGGGGGTGGAACTGAAGCTTTCTTT.

The chain is built from TRBV11-2 and TRBJ1-3; D possibly corresponds to TRBD1 (5 bases). V lost 2 bases and J lost 4, with 12 bases in between. The germline gives CDR1 SGHAT, CDR2 FQNNGV. The CDR3 loop spans 15 amino acids. CDR3 loop: CASSLNRGKGNTIYF. The CDR3 DNA sequence: TGTGCCAGCAGCTTAAATCGGGGCAAAGGAAACACCATATATTTT.

Points on this clone: A read error may produce the germline difference seen at one junction end. The chain uses TRBV29-1 and TRBJ1-1; no clear D gene. The germline V gene has CDR1 SQVTM and CDR2 ANQGSEA. This CDR3 contains 13 residues. The CDR3 DNA reads TGCAGCGTTGATCGTCTAGGGAACGCTGAAGCTTTCTTT. This gives the protein CSVDRLGNAEAFF.

The J gene is TRBJ2-4, the V gene TRBV4-1; tentatively, D is TRBD2 (6 bases). Germline V gene data show CDR1 as MGHRA and CDR2 as YSYEKL. The CDR3 has 16 residues. Between the trimmed V and J ends, which lost 0 bases and 6 bases, there was a span of 15 bases. CDR3 nucleotide sequence: TGCGCCAGCAGCCAAGACAGAGTCGGGAGCATAAACATTCAGTACTTC. Protein sequence: CASSQDRVGSINIQYF.

The chain is built from TRBV11-1 and TRBJ2-1; 7 nucleotides line up with TRBD2. The V and J ends lost 4 bases and 0 bases, in that order; junction bases with no gene match: 3. The CDR3 spans 15 residues. The V gene's germline CDR1 is SGHAT and CDR2 FQDESV (reference sequence). The CDR3 region has the DNA TGTGCCAGCAGCTCAGCGGGAACCTCCTACAATGAGCAGTTCTTC. Amino acid sequence: CASSSAGTSYNEQFF.

This rearrangement joins TRBV28 to TRBJ2-7; D is possibly TRBD2 (5 bases). CDR1 and CDR2 (germline): MDHEN, SYDVKM. The germline V and J ends were trimmed by 1 base and 7 bases, with 14 bases remaining between them. This CDR3 contains 14 residues. CDR3 DNA sequence: TGTGCCAGCAGTTTATCGCGGGCCACTATAGAGCAGTACTTC. As protein: CASSLSRATIEQYF.